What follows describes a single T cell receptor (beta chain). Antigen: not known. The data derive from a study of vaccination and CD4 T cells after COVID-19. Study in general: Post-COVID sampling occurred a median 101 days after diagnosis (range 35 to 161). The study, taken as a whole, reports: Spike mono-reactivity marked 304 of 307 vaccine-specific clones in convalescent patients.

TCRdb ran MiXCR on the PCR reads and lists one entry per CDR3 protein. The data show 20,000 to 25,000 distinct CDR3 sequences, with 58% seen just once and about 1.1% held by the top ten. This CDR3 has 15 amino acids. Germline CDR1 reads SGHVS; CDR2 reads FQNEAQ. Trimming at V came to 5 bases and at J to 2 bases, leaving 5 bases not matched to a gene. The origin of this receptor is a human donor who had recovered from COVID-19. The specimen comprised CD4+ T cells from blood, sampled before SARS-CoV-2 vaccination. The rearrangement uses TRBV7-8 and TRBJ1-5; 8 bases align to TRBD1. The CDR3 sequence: CASSPVGQGNQPQHF. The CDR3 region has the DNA TGTGCCAGCAGCCCGGTGGGACAGGGCAATCAGCCCCAGCATTTT.